This passage covers 15 T cell receptor beta chains from one sample sequenced in a study of PD-1 blockade in classical Hodgkin lymphoma. Clones were sequenced by immunoSEQ multiplex PCR, and TCRdb holds only the in-frame ones, with some missing. Among approximately 70,000 clones listed, approximately 93% were seen once. Time point noted: newly diagnosed, previously untreated cHL patient sample. The specimen was peripheral blood mononuclear cells (PBMCs). The receptors originated from a human donor with classical Hodgkin lymphoma.

V gene TRBV6-1 combines with J gene TRBJ2-1; no firm D call. Germline V gene data show CDR1 as MNHNS and CDR2 as SASEGT. CDR3 size: 17 residues. V was shortened by 4 bases and J by 3 bases, with 19 bases between the two germline ends. The CDR3 protein is CASSGLAGLTLYNEQFF. CDR3 DNA: TGTGCCAGCAGTGGATTGGCCGGCCTTACACTCTACAATGAGCAGTTCTTC.

The CDR3 region is CASSVEGVTDTQYF. The CDR3 bases are TGTGCCAGCAGCGTAGAAGGCGTCACAGATACGCAGTATTTT. The V gene is TRBV9, the J gene TRBJ2-3, with D unclear. V lost 0 bases to trimming and J lost 2 bases, with 7 bases between them. This CDR3 has 14 amino acids. Germline V gene lookup returns CDR1 SGDLS and CDR2 YYNGEE.

The J gene is TRBJ1-4, the V gene TRBV6-1, with a tentative D call TRBD1 (5 bases). There are 13 residues in the CDR3. V lost 7 bases and J 3 bases, leaving 9 bases between the germline ends. The germline CDR1 and CDR2 sequences are MNHNS and SASEGT. The CDR3 DNA sequence: TGTGCCAGCAACGAGGGGTCTAATGAAAAACTGTTTTTT. This gives the protein CASNEGSNEKLFF.

V gene TRBV25-1 combines with J gene TRBJ1-1; TRBD1 aligns across 10 bases. The CDR3 is 15 amino acids. Trimming at V came to 4 bases and at J to 4 bases, leaving 6 bases not matched to a gene. The germline gives CDR1 MGHDK, CDR2 SYGVNS. The CDR3 spells CASSGGTGEITEAFF. CDR3 coding DNA: TGTGCCAGCAGTGGAGGGACAGGGGAGATCACTGAAGCTTTCTTT.

The gene calls are TRBV29-1 and TRBJ1-2, with TRBD1 matching over 7 bases. The CDR3 totals 12 residues. Germline CDR1 and CDR2: SQVTM and ANQGSEA. After removal of 3 bases from V and 8 bases from J, the junction contained 6 bases not matched to a gene. In nucleotides, the CDR3 is TGCAGCGTTGACCGATCCAGGGGGGGCTACACCTTC. It specifies CSVDRSRGGYTF.

This clone came up once. The V and J genes are TRBV7-9 and TRBJ2-5; D gene unclear. The CDR3 contains 15 residues. Germline CDR1 reads SEHNR; CDR2 reads FQNEAQ (reference sequence). The V end was cut by 1 base, the J end by 1 base, with 10 bases between. CDR3 in amino acids: CASSLGTHFQETQYF. The CDR3 DNA sequence: TGTGCCAGCAGCTTAGGGACGCATTTCCAAGAGACCCAGTACTTC.

This clone appeared a few times. This chain joins TRBV29-1 and TRBJ2-1; 10 bases are a match to TRBD1. The germline gives CDR1 SQVTM, CDR2 ANQGSEA. The V gene end was trimmed by 7 bases and the J gene end by 3 bases; junction bases not matched to a gene: 3. CDR3 length: 13 amino acids. The CDR3 sequence: CSAWTGGYNEQFF. The CDR3 DNA sequence: TGCAGCGCTTGGACAGGGGGCTACAATGAGCAGTTCTTC.

The V call is TRBV2, the J call TRBJ1-5; D is uncertain. Trimming pared 4 bases from V and 1 base from J, leaving 8 bases between. The CDR3 totals 14 residues. Germline values: CDR1 SNHLY, CDR2 FYNNEI. The CDR3: CASSGEVSNQPQHF. Written as DNA, the CDR3 is TGTGCCAGCAGTGGAGAGGTCAGCAATCAGCCCCAGCATTTT.

V gene TRBV9 combines with J gene TRBJ1-4, with a tentative D call TRBD1 (5 bases). V dropped 4 bases and J dropped 2 bases, with 15 bases sitting between them. CDR1 SGDLS and CDR2 YYNGEE come from the germline V gene. This CDR3 has 16 amino acids. The CDR3 DNA reads as TGTGCCAGCAGCCCTGACCGAGGGGCGACTAATGAAAAACTGTTTTTT. Residues: CASSPDRGATNEKLFF.

The V gene is TRBV11-2, the J gene TRBJ2-1, with D possibly TRBD2 on 5 matching bases. Trimming took 4 bases from V and 0 from J, leaving 13 bases between them. The V gene's germline CDR1 is SGHAT and CDR2 FQNNGV. This CDR3 spans 16 amino acids. This CDR3 is CASSSLRGSSYNEQFF. CDR3 nucleotide sequence: TGTGCCAGCAGCTCCCTTCGGGGAAGCTCCTACAATGAGCAGTTCTTC.

V usage is TRBV28 and J usage is TRBJ2-3, with 7 bases lining up with TRBD1. The V and J ends lost 6 bases and 2 bases, in that order; junction bases with no gene match: 5. From germline, CDR1 is MDHEN and CDR2 SYDVKM. This CDR3 is 14 amino acids long. CDR3 residues: CASRGTVITDTQYF. As DNA, the CDR3 is TGTGCCAGCAGGGGGACAGTGATCACAGATACGCAGTATTTT.

The CDR3 reads CASSLDQGTHNEQFF. Here the CDR3 DNA reads TGTGCCAGCAGCTTAGATCAAGGCACCCACAATGAGCAGTTCTTC. This chain connects TRBV11-2 to TRBJ2-1; D unresolved. Germline V gene lookup returns CDR1 SGHAT and CDR2 FQNNGV. The CDR3 sequence is 15 residues long. Trimming pared 0 bases from V and 5 bases from J, leaving 11 bases between.

In its sample, this clone was seen once. The chain employs TRBV11-2 and TRBJ1-1; D unresolved. There are 12 residues in the CDR3. The V gene lost 6 bases and the J gene lost 6 bases, with 11 bases spanning the gap. Germline V gene data show CDR1 as SGHAT and CDR2 as FQNNGV. As DNA, the CDR3 is TGTGCCAGCAGTTTATTTAGGGCTGAAGCTTTCTTT. Translating gives CASSLFRAEAFF.

The rearrangement links TRBV28 to TRBJ1-5; D is undetermined. Germline-derived CDR1 and CDR2 are MDHEN and SYDVKM. CDR3 length: 15 amino acids. V was pared by 5 bases and J by 2 bases, with 13 bases between. Here the CDR3 DNA reads TGTGCCAGCAGTATCCCGGACGCCGGCAATCAGCCCCAGCATTTT. Its translation is CASSIPDAGNQPQHF.

V is TRBV27 and J is TRBJ2-2, with TRBD2 identical over 9 bases. CDR3 length: 18 residues. Germline CDR1 reads MNHEY; CDR2 reads SMNVEV (reference sequence). The J segment lost 4 bases and the V segment lost 4 bases, leaving 13 bases of the junction unmatched. The CDR3 is CASSSSGAGLAVTGELFF. Written as DNA, the CDR3 is TGTGCCAGCAGTTCTAGTGGGGCGGGACTAGCCGTCACCGGGGAGCTGTTTTTT.